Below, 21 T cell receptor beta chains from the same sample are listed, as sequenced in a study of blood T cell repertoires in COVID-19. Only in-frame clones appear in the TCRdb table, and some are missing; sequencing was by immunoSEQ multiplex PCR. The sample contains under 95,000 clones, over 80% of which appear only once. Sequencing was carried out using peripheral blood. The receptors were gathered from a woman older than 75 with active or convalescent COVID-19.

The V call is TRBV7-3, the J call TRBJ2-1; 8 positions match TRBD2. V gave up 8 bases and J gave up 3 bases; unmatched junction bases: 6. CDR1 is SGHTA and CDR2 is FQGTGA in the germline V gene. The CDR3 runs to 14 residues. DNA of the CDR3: TGTGCCAGCGGTCAGGCGGGGGGCTACAATGAGCAGTTCTTC. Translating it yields CASGQAGGYNEQFF. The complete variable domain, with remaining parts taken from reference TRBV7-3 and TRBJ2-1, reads GAGVSQTPSNKVTEKGKYVELRCDPISGHTALYWYRQSLGQGPEFLIYFQGTGAADDSGLPNDRFFAVRPEGSVSTLKIQRTERGDSAVYLCASGQAGGYNEQFFGPGTRLTVL.

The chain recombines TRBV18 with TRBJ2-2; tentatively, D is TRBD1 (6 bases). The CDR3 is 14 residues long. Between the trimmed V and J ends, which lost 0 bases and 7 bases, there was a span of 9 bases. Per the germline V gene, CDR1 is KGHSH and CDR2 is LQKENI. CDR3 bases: TGTGCCAGCTCACCACCGAAGGGGGTCGGGGAGCTGTTTTTT. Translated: CASSPPKGVGELFF. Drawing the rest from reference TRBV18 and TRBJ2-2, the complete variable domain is NAGVMQNPRHLVRRRGQEARLRCSPMKGHSHVYWYRQLPEEGLKFMVYLQKENIIDESGMPKERFSAEFPKEGPSILRIQQVVRGDSAAYFCASSPPKGVGELFFGEGSRLTVL.

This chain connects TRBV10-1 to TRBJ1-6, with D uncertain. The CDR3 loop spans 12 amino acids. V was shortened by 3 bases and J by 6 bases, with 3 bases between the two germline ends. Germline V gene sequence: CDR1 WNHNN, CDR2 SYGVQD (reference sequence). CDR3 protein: CASSDLNSPLHF. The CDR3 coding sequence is TGCGCCAGCAGTGATCTTAATTCACCCCTCCACTTT.

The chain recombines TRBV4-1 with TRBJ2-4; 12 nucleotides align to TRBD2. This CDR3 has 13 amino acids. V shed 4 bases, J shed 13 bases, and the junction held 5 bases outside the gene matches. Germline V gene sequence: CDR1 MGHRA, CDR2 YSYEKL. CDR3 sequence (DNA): TGCGCCAGCAGCCCCACCGGACTAGCGGGGCAGTACTTC. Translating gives CASSPTGLAGQYF.

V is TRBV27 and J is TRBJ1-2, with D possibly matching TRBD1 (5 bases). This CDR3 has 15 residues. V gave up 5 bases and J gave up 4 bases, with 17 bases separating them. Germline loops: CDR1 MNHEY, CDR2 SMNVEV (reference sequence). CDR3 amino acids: CASSPQTAKGYGYTF. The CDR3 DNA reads TGTGCCAGCAGTCCCCAGACAGCAAAAGGCTATGGCTACACCTTC.

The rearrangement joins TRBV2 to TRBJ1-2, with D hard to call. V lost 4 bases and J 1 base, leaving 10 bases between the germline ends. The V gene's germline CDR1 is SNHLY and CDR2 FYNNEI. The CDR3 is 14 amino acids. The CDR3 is CASSVVLSNYGYTF. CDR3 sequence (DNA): TGTGCCAGCAGTGTTGTCCTGAGTAACTATGGCTACACCTTC.

CDR3 nucleotides: TGTGCCAGCAGTGAACGGGGGTTTGATTCCGACGAGCAGTACTTC. It yields the protein CASSERGFDSDEQYF. The chain is built from TRBV2 and TRBJ2-7; D may be TRBD2 (6 bases). Germline V gene sequence: CDR1 SNHLY, CDR2 FYNNEI. There are 15 residues in the CDR3. Trimming took off 2 bases at V and 5 bases at J, with 16 bases between the two ends.

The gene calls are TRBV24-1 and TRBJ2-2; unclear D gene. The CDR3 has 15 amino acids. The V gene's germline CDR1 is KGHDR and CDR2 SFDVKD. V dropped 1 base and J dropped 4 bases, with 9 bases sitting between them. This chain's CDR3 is CATSDFWRTTGELFF. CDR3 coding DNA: TGTGCCACCAGTGATTTCTGGAGAACCACCGGGGAGCTGTTTTTT.

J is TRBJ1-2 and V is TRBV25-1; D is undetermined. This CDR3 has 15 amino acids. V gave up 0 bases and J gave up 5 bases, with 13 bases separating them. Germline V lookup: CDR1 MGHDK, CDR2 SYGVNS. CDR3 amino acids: CASSEYTTSRYGYTF. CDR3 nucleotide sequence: TGTGCCAGCAGTGAATATACGACTTCCCGATATGGCTACACCTTC.

The CDR3 loop reads CASSEWGVPGGNTIYF. As DNA, the CDR3 is TGTGCCAGCAGCGAATGGGGGGTTCCGGGAGGAAACACCATATATTTT. V usage is TRBV7-2 and J usage is TRBJ1-3, with D perhaps TRBD1 (5 bases). The CDR3 has 16 residues. The V gene's germline CDR1 is SGHTA and CDR2 FQGNSA. The V and J ends lost 5 bases and 4 bases respectively, with 18 bases between them.

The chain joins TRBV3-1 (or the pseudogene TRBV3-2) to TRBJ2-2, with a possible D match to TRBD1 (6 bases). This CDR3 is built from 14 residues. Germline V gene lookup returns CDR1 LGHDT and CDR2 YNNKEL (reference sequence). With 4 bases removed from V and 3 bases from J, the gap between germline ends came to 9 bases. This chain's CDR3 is CASSLAGDTGELFF. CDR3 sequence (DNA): TGTGCCAGCAGCCTAGCAGGGGACACCGGGGAGCTGTTTTTT.

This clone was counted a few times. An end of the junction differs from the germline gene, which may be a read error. CDR3 protein: CAWIPPGDFALVAF. In DNA form, the CDR3 reads TGTGCCTGGATCCCTCCCGGGGACTTTGCGCTTGTCGCCTTC. This rearrangement joins TRBV30 to TRBJ1-2; tentatively, D is TRBD1 (5 bases). The germline CDR1 and CDR2 sequences are GTSNPN and SVGIG (reference sequence). CDR3 length: 14 residues. Full variable domain (outside the CDR3, taken from reference TRBV30 and TRBJ1-2): SQTIHQWPATLVQPVGSPLSLECTVEGTSNPNLYWYRQAAGRGLQLLFYSVGIGQISSEVPQNLSASRPQDRQFILSSKKLLLSDSGFYLCAWIPPGDFALVAFGSGTRLTVV.

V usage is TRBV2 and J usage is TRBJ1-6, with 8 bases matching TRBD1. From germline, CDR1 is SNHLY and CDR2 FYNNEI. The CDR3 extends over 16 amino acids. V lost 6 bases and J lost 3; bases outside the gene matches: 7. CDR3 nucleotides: TGTGCCAGCAGGCCCAACGGACAGGGCTATAATTCACCCCTCCACTTT. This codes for CASRPNGQGYNSPLHF.

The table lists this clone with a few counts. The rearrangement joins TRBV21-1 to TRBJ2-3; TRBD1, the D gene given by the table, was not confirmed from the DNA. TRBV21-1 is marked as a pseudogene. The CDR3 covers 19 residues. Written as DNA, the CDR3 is TGTGCCAGCAGCAAAGTCATAGCGGGGACAGGGGTTTGTCCAGATACGCAGTATTTT. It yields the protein CASSKVIAGTGVCPDTQYF.

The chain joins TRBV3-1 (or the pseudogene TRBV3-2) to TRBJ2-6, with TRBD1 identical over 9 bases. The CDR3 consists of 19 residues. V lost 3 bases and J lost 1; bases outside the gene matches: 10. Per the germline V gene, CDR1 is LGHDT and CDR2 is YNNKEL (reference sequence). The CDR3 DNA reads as TGTGCCAGCAGCCAGTGGACAGGGGCTCCCGTATCTGGGGCCAACGTCCTGACTTTC. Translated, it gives CASSQWTGAPVSGANVLTF.

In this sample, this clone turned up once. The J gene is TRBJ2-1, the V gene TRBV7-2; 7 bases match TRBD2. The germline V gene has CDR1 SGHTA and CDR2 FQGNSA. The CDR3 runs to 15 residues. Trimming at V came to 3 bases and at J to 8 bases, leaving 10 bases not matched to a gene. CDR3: CASSFGGGPAHEQFF. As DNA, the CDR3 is TGTGCCAGCAGCTTTGGCGGGGGTCCCGCCCATGAGCAGTTCTTC.

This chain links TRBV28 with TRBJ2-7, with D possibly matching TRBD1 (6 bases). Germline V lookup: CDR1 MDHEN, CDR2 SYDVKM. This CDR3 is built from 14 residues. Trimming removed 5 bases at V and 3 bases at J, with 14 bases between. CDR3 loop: CASSHRQEIYEQYF. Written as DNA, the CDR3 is TGTGCCAGCAGTCACCGACAGGAGATCTACGAGCAGTACTTC.

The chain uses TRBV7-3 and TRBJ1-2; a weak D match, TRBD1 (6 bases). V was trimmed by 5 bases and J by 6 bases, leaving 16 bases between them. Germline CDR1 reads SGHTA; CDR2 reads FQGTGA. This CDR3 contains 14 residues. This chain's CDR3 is CASSHGQPGDGYTF. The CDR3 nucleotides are TGTGCCAGCAGCCACGGACAGCCCGGGGATGGCTACACCTTC.

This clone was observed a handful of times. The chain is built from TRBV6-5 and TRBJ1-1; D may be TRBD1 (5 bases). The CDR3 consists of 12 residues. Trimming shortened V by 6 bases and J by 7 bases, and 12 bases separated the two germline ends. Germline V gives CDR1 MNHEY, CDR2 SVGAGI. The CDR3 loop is CASSQGQGEAFF. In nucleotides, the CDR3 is TGTGCCAGCAGCCAGGGTCAAGGTGAAGCTTTCTTT.

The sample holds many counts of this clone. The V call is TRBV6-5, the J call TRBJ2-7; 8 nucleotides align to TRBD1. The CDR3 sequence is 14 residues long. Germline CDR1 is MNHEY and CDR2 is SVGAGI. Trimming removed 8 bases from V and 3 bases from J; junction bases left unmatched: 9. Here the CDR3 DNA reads TGTGCCAGCCTTGAACAGGACAGGGTCTACGAGCAGTACTTC. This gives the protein CASLEQDRVYEQYF.

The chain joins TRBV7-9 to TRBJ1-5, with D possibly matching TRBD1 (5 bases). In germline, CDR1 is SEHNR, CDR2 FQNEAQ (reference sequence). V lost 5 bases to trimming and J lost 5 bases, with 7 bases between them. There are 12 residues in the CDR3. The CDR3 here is CASSRGDQPQHF. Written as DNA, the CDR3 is TGTGCCAGCAGCAGGGGCGATCAGCCCCAGCATTTT.